This entry lists 23 T cell receptor beta chains sequenced from one sample in a study of blood T cell repertoires in COVID-19. This table comes from immunoSEQ multiplex PCR, and its TCRdb copy is limited to in-frame clones, with some not included. The table shows more than 60,000 clones, with roughly 85% occurring only once. The specimen sequenced was peripheral blood. The receptor source for this set is a human donor in a cohort sampled during active COVID-19.

This chain uses TRBV19 with TRBJ2-7; 8 bases agree with TRBD1. This CDR3 is built from 14 residues. V dropped 6 bases and J dropped 4; count of bases not matched to a gene: 8. Germline CDR1 LNHDA, CDR2 SQIVND (reference sequence). CDR3 nucleotide sequence: TGTGCCAGTAGCATGGGTGACAGGGGATACGAGCAGTACTTC. It specifies CASSMGDRGYEQYF.

This sequence joins TRBV18 and TRBJ2-4, with D uncertain. V lost 3 bases and J lost 8, with 8 bases in between. This CDR3 comprises 12 residues. Germline CDR1 and CDR2: KGHSH and LQKENI. The chain's CDR3 is CASSPMSDIQYF. In DNA form, the CDR3 reads TGTGCCAGCTCACCGATGTCGGACATTCAGTACTTC.

The sample holds one count of this clone. V gene TRBV5-1 combines with J gene TRBJ2-7, with TRBD1 matching 8 bases. The CDR3 has 15 residues. J lost 1 base, V lost 0 bases, and 3 bases had no gene match. Germline CDR1 reads SGHRS; CDR2 reads YFSETQ. The CDR3 DNA reads as TGCGCCAGCAGCTTGGCTTGGACAGGGTCCTACGAGCAGTACTTC. This codes for CASSLAWTGSYEQYF. The whole variable domain, remainder taken from reference TRBV5-1 and TRBJ2-7, is KAGVTQTPRYLIKTRGQQVTLSCSPISGHRSVSWYQQTPGQGLQFLFEYFSETQRNKGNFPGRFSGRQFSNSRSEMNVSTLELGDSALYLCASSLAWTGSYEQYFGPGTRLTVT.

This chain connects TRBV18 to TRBJ2-2; 7 bases line up with TRBD1. Germline trimming cut 6 bases from V and 2 bases from J; bases unmatched to any gene: 9. This CDR3 has 16 amino acids. Germline CDR1 is KGHSH and CDR2 is LQKENI. This CDR3 reads CASSQQGNFNTGELFF. The CDR3 DNA is TGTGCCAGCTCGCAACAGGGGAATTTTAACACCGGGGAGCTGTTTTTT.

The chain recombines TRBV5-1 with TRBJ1-2; maybe TRBD1 (6 bases). CDR1 and CDR2 from the germline V gene are SGHRS and YFSETQ. V was pared by 3 bases and J by 5 bases, with 20 bases between. This CDR3 spans 16 amino acids. CDR3 in DNA: TGCGCCAGCAGCTCTAGAGCCTCCGGGACAAAGTATGGCTACACCTTC. It codes for CASSSRASGTKYGYTF.

The chain employs TRBV2 and TRBJ2-1; 9 bases line up with TRBD2. Germline trimming cut 11 bases from V and 3 bases from J; bases unmatched to any gene: 8. There are 14 residues in the CDR3. The germline gives CDR1 SNHLY, CDR2 FYNNEI. DNA of the CDR3: TGTGCCGCCGGCGGGCGGGGGGGCTACAATGAGCAGTTCTTC. Translated: CAAGGRGGYNEQFF.

V and J are TRBV10-3 and TRBJ2-7; possibly TRBD1 for D (6 bases). The V end was cut by 6 bases, the J end by 1 base, with 19 bases between. CDR1 is ENHRY, CDR2 SYGVKD, per germline. This CDR3 is 16 amino acids long. CDR3 loop: CAIRDQGGHISYEQYF. DNA of the CDR3: TGTGCCATCAGGGACCAAGGGGGTCATATTTCCTACGAGCAGTACTTC.

V usage is TRBV5-1 and J usage is TRBJ1-1; D possibly corresponds to TRBD1 (5 bases). This CDR3 has 15 amino acids. V lost 4 bases to trimming and J lost 5 bases, with 18 bases between them. CDR1 and CDR2 (germline): SGHRS, YFSETQ. The CDR3 reads CASSGRTSEGTEAFF. DNA for the CDR3: TGCGCCAGCAGCGGGAGGACGTCGGAGGGGACTGAAGCTTTCTTT.

This rearrangement joins TRBV27 to TRBJ2-7; TRBD1 is a possible D gene (6 bases). Germline CDR1 reads MNHEY; CDR2 reads SMNVEV (reference sequence). The CDR3 is 15 residues long. The germline V and J ends were trimmed by 2 bases and 4 bases, with 15 bases remaining between them. The CDR3 DNA follows: TGTGCCAGCAGTTTACGAGGACAGCCAGGGTACGAGCAGTACTTC. This encodes CASSLRGQPGYEQYF.

The CDR3 region is CASSWARGPTYNEQFF. The CDR3 nucleotides are TGTGCCAGCAGCTGGGCCAGGGGCCCCACCTACAATGAGCAGTTCTTC. The V gene is TRBV5-5, the J gene TRBJ2-1, with a possible D match to TRBD1 (6 bases). Trimming pared 3 bases from V and 2 bases from J, leaving 15 bases between. The CDR3 is made up of 16 amino acids. The germline gives CDR1 SGHKS, CDR2 YYEKEE (reference sequence).

The chain joins TRBV19 to TRBJ2-6; 9 positions match TRBD1. The CDR3 length is 16 residues. Germline CDR1 LNHDA, CDR2 SQIVND (reference sequence). The V segment lost 7 bases and the J segment 2 bases; nucleotides outside the gene matches: 6. CDR3 in amino acids: CASTGTGLAGANVLTF. CDR3 DNA: TGTGCCAGTACCGGGACAGGGCTGGCTGGGGCCAACGTCCTGACTTTC.

V and J are TRBV19 and TRBJ1-6, with 10 bases fitting TRBD1. Germline V lookup: CDR1 LNHDA, CDR2 SQIVND (reference sequence). This CDR3 contains 16 residues. V lost 5 bases to trimming and J lost 16 bases; unmatched junction nucleotides: 17. The CDR3 reads CASSQPNRDRGLRLHF. As DNA, the CDR3 is TGTGCCAGTAGTCAACCAAACCGGGACAGGGGATTACGTCTCCACTTT.

V usage is TRBV25-1 and J usage is TRBJ2-7, with a possible D match to TRBD1 (6 bases). The CDR3 consists of 15 residues. V dropped 4 bases and J dropped 2 bases, with 15 bases sitting between them. Germline loops: CDR1 MGHDK, CDR2 SYGVNS. The CDR3 protein is CASSAQTGGTYEQYF. In DNA, the CDR3 is TGTGCCAGCAGTGCCCAGACAGGTGGGACCTACGAGCAGTACTTC.

J is TRBJ1-5 and V is TRBV6-5, with TRBD1 identical over 10 bases. V gave up 6 bases and J gave up 6 bases; unmatched junction bases: 8. Germline-derived CDR1 and CDR2 are MNHEY and SVGAGI. The CDR3 covers 15 residues. Written as DNA, the CDR3 is TGTGCCAGCAGCAAGAGACAGGGGGCGCGTCAGCCCCAGCATTTT. Translating it yields CASSKRQGARQPQHF.

The chain joins TRBV5-5 to TRBJ1-6; D is unclear. CDR1 and CDR2 from the germline V gene are SGHKS and YYEKEE (reference sequence). The V gene lost 0 bases and the J gene lost 8 bases, with 12 bases spanning the gap. The CDR3 totals 15 residues. The CDR3 DNA reads as TGTGCCAGCAGCTTGGAACAGTGGGTAGATTCACCCCTCCACTTT. This gives the protein CASSLEQWVDSPLHF.

This chain uses TRBV10-1 with TRBJ2-3; no clear D. Germline-derived CDR1 and CDR2 are WNHNN and SYGVQD (reference sequence). The CDR3 covers 15 residues. Trimming stripped 0 bases from V and 5 bases from J, with 12 bases between. The CDR3 reads CASSESLGRLDTQYF. In DNA, the CDR3 is TGCGCCAGCAGTGAGTCGTTGGGCCGTTTAGATACGCAGTATTTT.

V gene TRBV7-9 combines with J gene TRBJ1-2; 7 bases are shared with TRBD1. CDR3 length: 18 residues. Germline V gene sequence: CDR1 SEHNR, CDR2 FQNEAQ (reference sequence). V shed 1 base, J shed 1 base, and the junction held 12 bases outside the gene matches. Written as DNA, the CDR3 is TGTGCCAGCAGCTTAGTGGGGCGGACAGGTTCACATAACTATGGCTACACCTTC. It encodes CASSLVGRTGSHNYGYTF. The full variable domain, in which reference TRBV7-9 and TRBJ1-2 provide the parts outside the CDR3, is DTGVSQNPRHKITKRGQNVTFRCDPISEHNRLYWYRQTLGQGPEFLTYFQNEAQLEKSRLLSDRFSAERPKGSFSTLEIQRTEQGDSAMYLCASSLVGRTGSHNYGYTFGSGTRLTVV.

The V gene is TRBV5-5, the J gene TRBJ2-3; D not resolved. Germline V gene data show CDR1 as SGHKS and CDR2 as YYEKEE (reference sequence). The length of the CDR3 is 12 residues. Between the trimmed V and J ends, which lost 1 base and 9 bases, there was a span of 9 bases. The CDR3 nucleotides are TGTGCCAGCAGCTTGCTTCTCGAGACGCAGTATTTT. Its protein product is CASSLLLETQYF.

This clone came up a few times. The chain links TRBV10-3 to TRBJ1-6, with 7 positions matching TRBD1. The CDR3 runs 15 residues. Germline V CDR1 and CDR2: ENHRY, SYGVKD. With 4 bases clipped from V and 8 bases from J, the junction kept 8 bases outside the gene matches. The CDR3 nucleotides are TGTGCCATCAGTGGAAGACAGGGAAAGGATTCACCCCTCCACTTT. Translation gives CAISGRQGKDSPLHF.

V gene TRBV6-1 combines with J gene TRBJ2-7; D possibly corresponds to TRBD2 (5 bases). Trimming left V 1 base short and J 2 bases short, with 12 bases between. The germline CDR1 and CDR2 sequences are MNHNS and SASEGT. CDR3 length: 15 residues. The CDR3 DNA reads TGTGCCAGCAGTGAAGTTTGGGAGTCTACCTACGAGCAGTACTTC. Protein product: CASSEVWESTYEQYF.

The genes are TRBV30 and TRBJ1-4; D remains unclear. The germline CDR1 and CDR2 sequences are GTSNPN and SVGIG (reference sequence). Trimming stripped 0 bases from V and 7 bases from J, with 9 bases between. The CDR3 is 13 amino acids. CDR3 DNA sequence: TGTGCCTGGAGTGTTGCGGGAAGTGAAAAACTGTTTTTT. It codes for CAWSVAGSEKLFF.

This clone was seen a handful of times. This rearrangement joins TRBV4-2 to TRBJ1-1, with TRBD1 matching 7 bases. CDR3 length: 15 amino acids. The germline V gene encodes CDR1 LGHNA and CDR2 YNFKEQ. The V segment lost 4 bases and the J segment 3 bases; nucleotides outside the gene matches: 8. In nucleotides, the CDR3 is TGTGCCAGCAGCCGGAAAGTCGACAGGGACACTGAAGCTTTCTTT. Its translation is CASSRKVDRDTEAFF.

The chain uses TRBV12-3 or TRBV12-4 and TRBJ1-3; possible D gene TRBD1, 6 bases. Trimming removed 6 bases at V and 4 bases at J, with 10 bases between. The CDR3 is 13 amino acids. CDR3 sequence (DNA): TGTGCCAGCAGCTCAGGGGCGGGAAACACCATATATTTT. This translates into CASSSGAGNTIYF.